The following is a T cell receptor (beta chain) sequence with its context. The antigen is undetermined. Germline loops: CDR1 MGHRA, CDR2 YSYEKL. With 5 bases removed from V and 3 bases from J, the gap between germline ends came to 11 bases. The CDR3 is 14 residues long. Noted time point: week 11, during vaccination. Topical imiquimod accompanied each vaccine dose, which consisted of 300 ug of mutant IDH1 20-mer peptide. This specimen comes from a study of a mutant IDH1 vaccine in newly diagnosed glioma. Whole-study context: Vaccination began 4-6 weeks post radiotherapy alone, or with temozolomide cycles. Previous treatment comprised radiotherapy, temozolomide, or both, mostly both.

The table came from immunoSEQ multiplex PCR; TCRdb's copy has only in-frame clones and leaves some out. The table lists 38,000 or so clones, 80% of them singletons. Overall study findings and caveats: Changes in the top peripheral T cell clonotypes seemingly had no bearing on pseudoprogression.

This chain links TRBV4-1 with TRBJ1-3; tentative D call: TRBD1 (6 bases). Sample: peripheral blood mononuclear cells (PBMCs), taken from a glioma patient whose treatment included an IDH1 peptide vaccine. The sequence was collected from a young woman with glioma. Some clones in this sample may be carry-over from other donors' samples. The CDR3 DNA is TGCGCCAGCAGCAAACAGGGAGGTGGAAACACCATATATTTT. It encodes CASSKQGGGNTIYF.